Below are 20 T cell receptor beta chains sequenced from a single sample in a study of cytomegalovirus exposure and HLA in healthy donors. The PCR used 60 Vbeta and 13 Jbeta primers. Sequencing used immunoSEQ multiplex PCR; TCRdb keeps in-frame clones, though not all of them. The table records about 160,000 clones, about 77% of them present only once. The sequenced sample was PBMCs. The receptor set was obtained from a man between 18 and 29 years old in good health and CMV-seropositive.

This clone was seen a few times. The chain links TRBV10-3 to TRBJ2-7; D call uncertain. CDR3 length equals 12 residues. From germline, CDR1 is ENHRY and CDR2 SYGVKD. The V gene lost 8 bases and the J gene lost 0 bases, with 8 bases spanning the gap. The chain's CDR3 is CAIGRSSYEQYF. The CDR3 DNA reads as TGTGCCATCGGCCGCAGCTCCTACGAGCAGTACTTC.

The rearrangement links TRBV2 to TRBJ1-4; D is unresolved. The germline CDR1 and CDR2 sequences are SNHLY and FYNNEI. The CDR3 totals 13 residues. V was clipped by 8 bases and J by 7 bases, with 14 bases between them. The CDR3 protein is CASQRASGEKLFF. CDR3 in DNA: TGTGCCAGCCAACGAGCGAGCGGTGAAAAACTGTTTTTT.

The chain is built from TRBV10-1 and TRBJ2-4; the match to TRBD2 covers 11 bases. V trimming: 10 bases; J trimming: 1 base; junction bases outside the gene matches: 6. This CDR3 is 15 amino acids long. Per germline, CDR1 WNHNN and CDR2 SYGVQD (reference sequence). The CDR3 loop is CATQTSGAAKNIQYF. Written as DNA, the CDR3 is TGCGCCACACAGACTAGCGGGGCGGCCAAAAACATTCAGTACTTC.

The chain combines TRBV7-2 with TRBJ2-3; no reliable D call. V shed 4 bases and J shed 2 bases, with 16 bases lying between them. The CDR3 covers 16 residues. Germline CDR1 and CDR2: SGHTA and FQGNSA. CDR3: CASSSISRRSTDTQYF. CDR3 coding DNA: TGTGCCAGCAGCTCCATCTCGCGGCGGTCCACAGATACGCAGTATTTT. The whole variable domain, filled in from reference TRBV7-2 and TRBJ2-3, reads GAGVSQSPSNKVTEKGKDVELRCDPISGHTALYWYRQSLGQGLEFLIYFQGNSAPDKSGLPSDRFSAERTGGSVSTLTIQRTQQEDSAVYLCASSSISRRSTDTQYFGPGTRLTVL.

The CDR3 DNA reads TGTGCCAGCAGCTTAGTCACAGGGGGCGTGGAGACCCAGTACTTC. Residues: CASSLVTGGVETQYF. The chain employs TRBV7-9 and TRBJ2-5, with 9 bases lining up with TRBD1. After removal of 1 base from V and 5 bases from J, the junction contained 5 bases not matched to a gene. Germline V gives CDR1 SEHNR, CDR2 FQNEAQ (reference sequence). The CDR3 extends over 15 amino acids. The full variable domain, its missing parts supplied by reference TRBV7-9 and TRBJ2-5, is DTGVSQNPRHKITKRGQNVTFRCDPISEHNRLYWYRQTLGQGPEFLTYFQNEAQLEKSRLLSDRFSAERPKGSFSTLEIQRTEQGDSAMYLCASSLVTGGVETQYFGPGTRLLVL.

The chain has TRBV6-4 and TRBJ1-1; D might be TRBD1 (5 bases). The germline V gene encodes CDR1 MRHNA and CDR2 SNTAGT. This CDR3 is built from 13 residues. The germline V and J ends were trimmed by 3 bases and 0 bases, with 5 bases remaining between them. The CDR3 DNA reads as TGTGCCAGCAGTGAAGGGGTGAACACTGAAGCTTTCTTT. Translating gives CASSEGVNTEAFF.

The chain uses TRBV16 and TRBJ2-7, with D unresolved. This CDR3 comprises 13 residues. Trimming took off 2 bases at V and 3 bases at J, with 8 bases between the two ends. CDR1 is KGHSY, CDR2 FQNENV, per germline. This chain's CDR3 is CASSQISGYEQYF. In nucleotides, the CDR3 is TGTGCCAGCAGCCAAATATCAGGCTACGAGCAGTACTTC.

The rearrangement links TRBV10-2 to TRBJ1-1; D remains ambiguous. Trimming cost V 0 bases and J 5 bases, with 7 bases left between them. The CDR3 loop spans 13 amino acids. CDR1 and CDR2 from the germline V gene are WSHSY and SAAADI. The CDR3 loop reads CASSESRGTEAFF. The CDR3 nucleotides read TGCGCCAGCAGTGAGTCGAGAGGGACTGAAGCTTTCTTT.

In its sample, this clone was seen a few times. This chain's CDR3 is CASSRTGVYGYTF. CDR3 DNA sequence: TGTGCCAGCAGTCGGACAGGGGTCTATGGCTACACCTTC. The rearrangement uses TRBV2 and TRBJ1-2; 9 bases align to TRBD1. Germline V gives CDR1 SNHLY, CDR2 FYNNEI. CDR3 size: 13 residues. With 5 bases clipped from V and 4 bases from J, the junction kept 2 bases outside the gene matches.

V is TRBV7-9 and J is TRBJ2-7; D possibly corresponds to TRBD2 (6 bases). Trimming took off 4 bases at V and 3 bases at J, with 19 bases between the two ends. Germline CDR1 SEHNR, CDR2 FQNEAQ (reference sequence). The CDR3 runs 16 residues. CDR3 coding DNA: TGTGCCAGCAGCTCCCGGACGGAGGGGACTTTCTACGAGCAGTACTTC. As protein: CASSSRTEGTFYEQYF.

The rearrangement links TRBV29-1 to TRBJ2-7; 9 bases match TRBD1. The CDR3 spans 14 residues. V trimming: 6 bases; J trimming: 0 bases; junction bases outside the gene matches: 6. From germline, CDR1 is SQVTM and CDR2 ANQGSEA. CDR3 sequence reads: CSVATGGNSYEQYF. The CDR3 nucleotides read TGCAGCGTCGCTACAGGGGGCAACTCCTACGAGCAGTACTTC.

This rearrangement joins TRBV5-4 to TRBJ2-7, with D tentatively TRBD2 (7 bases). This CDR3 comprises 14 residues. V lost 0 bases, J lost 5 bases, and 12 bases lay in between. Germline-derived CDR1 and CDR2 are SGHNT and YYREEE (reference sequence). This chain's CDR3 is CASSLEGGPDEQYF. The DNA for the CDR3 is TGTGCCAGCAGCTTGGAGGGGGGGCCCGACGAGCAGTACTTC.

The chain is built from TRBV19 and TRBJ2-3, with a tentative D call TRBD2 (6 bases). CDR3 length: 15 residues. Germline loops: CDR1 LNHDA, CDR2 SQIVND (reference sequence). V was shortened by 5 bases and J by 3 bases, with 15 bases between the two germline ends. The CDR3 coding sequence is TGTGCCAGTAGTCCCACTAGCTTCAGGACAGATACGCAGTATTTT. It encodes CASSPTSFRTDTQYF.

The rearrangement joins TRBV5-1 to TRBJ2-5; D is unclear. The V gene's germline CDR1 is SGHRS and CDR2 YFSETQ. Trimming cost V 0 bases and J 6 bases, with 3 bases left between them. The CDR3 consists of 11 residues. The DNA of the CDR3 is TGCGCCAGCAGCTTGGGGCAGACCCAGTACTTC. Protein sequence: CASSLGQTQYF.

This clone has only a few counts. This chain joins TRBV19 and TRBJ1-2; the D gene is possibly TRBD1 (6 bases). Trimming cost V 1 base and J 13 bases, with 10 bases left between them. Germline V gene data show CDR1 as LNHDA and CDR2 as SQIVND (reference sequence). This CDR3 is 11 amino acids long. CDR3 DNA sequence: TGTGCCAGTAGTATAGGACAGGCCTTCACCTTC. Protein product: CASSIGQAFTF.

This clone has just one count. The chain is built from TRBV5-1 and TRBJ1-2; TRBD1 aligns across 10 bases. This CDR3 spans 13 amino acids. Per the germline V gene, CDR1 is SGHRS and CDR2 is YFSETQ. The V gene end was trimmed by 5 bases and the J gene end by 8 bases; junction bases not matched to a gene: 6. CDR3 nucleotide sequence: TGCGCCAGCAGAATAGGGACAGGGGAGGGCTACACCTTC. Protein: CASRIGTGEGYTF.

V is TRBV28 and J is TRBJ2-6, with D possibly matching TRBD2 (6 bases). The V end was cut by 6 bases, the J end by 0 bases, with 18 bases between. The germline gives CDR1 MDHEN, CDR2 SYDVKM. This CDR3 region has 18 residues. The DNA of the CDR3 is TGTGCCAGCAGACGGGGACTGTTGTCGAGCTCTGGGGCCAACGTCCTGACTTTC. As protein: CASRRGLLSSSGANVLTF.

This sequence joins TRBV5-4 and TRBJ2-7, with D unresolved. The CDR3 is made up of 14 amino acids. CDR1 is SGHNT, CDR2 YYREEE, per germline (reference sequence). Trimming removed 0 bases from V and 3 bases from J, with 10 bases in between. CDR3 DNA: TGTGCCAGCAGCTTGGCCGGGTCCTTCTACGAGCAGTACTTC. This translates into CASSLAGSFYEQYF.

The chain links TRBV6-5 to TRBJ2-6, with D unresolved. This CDR3 is built from 15 residues. V shed 5 bases and J shed 1 base, with 9 bases lying between them. The germline gives CDR1 MNHEY, CDR2 SVGAGI. The CDR3: CASSVQASGANVLTF. The CDR3 DNA is TGTGCCAGCAGTGTTCAGGCGTCTGGGGCCAACGTCCTGACTTTC.

This clone has more than one count but fewer than ten. The chain uses TRBV11-2 and TRBJ1-2; a weak D match, TRBD1 (5 bases). The germline V gene has CDR1 SGHAT and CDR2 FQNNGV. CDR3 length equals 13 residues. Trimming shortened V by 0 bases and J by 8 bases, and 10 bases separated the two germline ends. The chain's CDR3 is CASSLEGREGYTF. DNA for the CDR3: TGTGCCAGCAGCTTAGAAGGCAGGGAAGGCTACACCTTC.